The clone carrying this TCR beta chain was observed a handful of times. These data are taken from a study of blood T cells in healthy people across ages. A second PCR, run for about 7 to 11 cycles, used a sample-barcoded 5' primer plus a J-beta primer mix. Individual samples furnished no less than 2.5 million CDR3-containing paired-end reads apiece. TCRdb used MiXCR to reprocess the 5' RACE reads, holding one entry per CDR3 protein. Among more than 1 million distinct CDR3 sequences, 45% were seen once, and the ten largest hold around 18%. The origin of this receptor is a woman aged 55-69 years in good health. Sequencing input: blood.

The CDR3 loop reads CSARRVGETQYF. For the CDR3, the DNA is TGCAGTGCTAGGAGGGTTGGGGAGACCCAGTACTTC. This chain connects TRBV20-1 to TRBJ2-5; maybe TRBD2 (5 bases). The V end was cut by 3 bases, the J end by 5 bases, with 10 bases between. The length of the CDR3 is 12 residues. Germline V gene sequence: CDR1 DFQATT, CDR2 SNEGSKA (reference sequence).